The 5 T cell receptor beta chains reported below all come from one sample, sequenced in a study of tissue T cells after allogeneic stem cell transplantation (dated by TCRdb to between 2021 and 2024). Sample time point, as interpreted from the label and publication: mouse harvest day 14 after allogeneic transplant. Mouse grafts consisting of 10^7 T-cell-depleted bone marrow cells combined with 10^6 splenic CD5+ T cells were administered by tail vein injection. The library came from the immunoSEQ multiplex PCR assay. TCRdb mirrors the immuneACCESS table, restricted to in-frame sequences. Some clones are absent from its copies; in checked studies, under half trace to an unresolved V gene, and the reason for the others is unknown. This sample comprises under 6,000 clones, about 32% of them detected only once. The ten biggest clones cover approximately 10% of the sample. Input material: skin. The receptors come from a female BALB/c mouse given C57BL/6 T cells with graft-versus-host disease after an allogeneic hematopoietic cell transplant.

About this clone: Any gene name here is a mouse gene name. Read coverage stops 1 residue before the CDR3 terminus; the germline J gene supplies the remainder. This rearrangement joins TRBV26 to TRBJ1-6, with a possible D match to TRBD1 (5 bases). TRBJ1-6 is treated as an ORF (open reading frame) with a function not yet certain. The ends were cut back, 6 bases at V and 4 bases at J, with 10 bases in the middle. The CDR3 extends over 14 amino acids. Germline V gene data show CDR1 as KGHPV and CDR2 as FQNQEV (reference sequence). CDR3 DNA (partial): TGTGCCAGCAGCCGACAGAAGTATAATTCGCCCCTCTAC. It translates to CASSRQKYNSPLY. The full CDR3 protein is CASSRQKYNSPLYF.

As regards this clone: Gene names and germline match the mouse. The missing CDR3 end, 1 residue past where the read stops, is filled in from the germline J gene. The gene calls are TRBV16 and TRBJ2-4; 8 bases agree with TRBD2. There are 14 residues in the CDR3. V lost 0 bases and J lost 7; bases outside the gene matches: 3. CDR1 and CDR2 from the germline V gene are SGHSA and FRNQAP. The CDR3 reads CASSLEGGADTLYF. CDR3 DNA, as far as it was read: TGTGCAAGCAGCTTAGAGGGGGGGGCCGACACCTTGTAC.

On this clone itself: Genes here carry mouse names. The read halts 1 residue ahead of the CDR3 end, with the missing end drawn from the germline J gene. This rearrangement joins TRBV26 to TRBJ1-2; 9 nucleotides line up with TRBD1. Germline-derived CDR1 and CDR2 are KGHPV and FQNQEV (reference sequence). This CDR3 comprises 13 residues. With V trimmed by 6 bases and J by 6 bases, 5 bases remained unmatched. The CDR3 bases that were read are TGTGCCAGCAGCCCGGGACAGGGCGCCGACTACACC. This codes for CASSPGQGADYT. The CDR3, in full, reads CASSPGQGADYTF.

This clone was counted only a few times. Gene names follow the mouse nomenclature. The observed sequence ends 1 residue before the CDR3 terminus, with the missing tail filled in from the germline J gene. The J gene is TRBJ1-2, the V gene TRBV31, with D unclear. The CDR3 is made up of 13 amino acids. V gave up 0 bases and J gave up 1 base, with 6 bases separating them. Germline loops: CDR1 GKSSPN, CDR2 SITVG. The CDR3: CAWSLVQNSDYTF. The sequenced part of the CDR3 DNA is TGTGCCTGGAGTCTAGTGCAAAACTCCGACTACACC.

A note on this clone: Mouse germline and gene names are used. The read falls 1 residue short of the CDR3 end, and the missing part is taken from the germline J gene. This chain joins TRBV26 and TRBJ2-4, with D possibly matching TRBD1 (6 bases). With 3 bases removed from V and 0 bases from J, the gap between germline ends came to 10 bases. Germline-derived CDR1 and CDR2 are KGHPV and FQNQEV (reference sequence). The CDR3 has 15 amino acids. CDR3 bases read: TGTGCCAGCAGTCTCTACAGGGTTAGTCAAAACACCTTGTAC. Amino acids: CASSLYRVSQNTLY. The complete CDR3 sequence is CASSLYRVSQNTLYF.